This entry describes one TCR beta chain. Its antigen is undetermined. For the second PCR, which ran for 7 to 11 cycles, a sample-barcoded 5' primer and a J-beta primer mix were used. Each TCR beta cDNA got a 12-nucleotide random molecular identifier. Sequencing of every sample gave 2.5 million or more CDR3-containing paired-end reads. One entry per CDR3 protein results from TCRdb running MiXCR on the 5' RACE reads. The sample includes roughly 730,000 distinct CDR3 sequences, roughly three fifths of them seen just once. These data come from a study of blood T cells in healthy people across ages. Overall study findings and caveats: Expanded clonotype shifts may have been confounded, as the donors had an unknown CMV status.

The germline V and J ends were trimmed by 5 bases and 4 bases, with 17 bases remaining between them. The CDR3 sequence is 15 residues long. Germline CDR1 reads SGHTA; CDR2 reads FQGNSA. The TCR comes from a man aged 35 to 55 in good health. The chain joins TRBV7-2 to TRBJ1-1, with D unclear. The specimen sequenced was blood. This CDR3 reads CASSQDRGVGTEAFF. DNA of the CDR3: TGTGCCAGCAGCCAAGATCGGGGTGTAGGCACTGAAGCTTTCTTT. Full variable domain (rest looked up from reference TRBV7-2 and TRBJ1-1): GAGVSQSPSNKVTEKGKDVELRCDPISGHTALYWYRQSLGQGLEFLIYFQGNSAPDKSGLPSDRFSAERTGGSVSTLTIQRTQQEDSAVYLCASSQDRGVGTEAFFGQGTRLTVV.